The rows below give T cell receptor beta chains drawn from one sample of a study of cytomegalovirus exposure and HLA in healthy donors. Only in-frame clones appear in the TCRdb table, and some are missing; sequencing was by immunoSEQ multiplex PCR. The sample has around 120,000 clones; about 80% are singletons. Material: PBMCs. The source is a male donor in good health and CMV-seronegative. Each CDR3 is given with its conserved first and last residue. A D gene is named only where the DNA matches it firmly. Expanded clones get a size class; other rows say once, few or many, or leave the size out.

D,size,J,V,DNA,CDR3
-,-,TRBJ1-1,TRBV28,TGTGCCAGCAGTTTGCCTCCCGACCGGGGAGGGAGCACTGAAGCTTTCTTT,CASSLPPDRGGSTEAFF
-,few,TRBJ1-3,TRBV25-1,TGTGCCAGCAGCCTAACTACCTCGACAGGTGGAGATGGAAACACCATATATTTT,CASSLTTSTGGDGNTIYF
TRBD2,-,TRBJ2-2,TRBV5-1,TGCGCCAGCAGCTTGGTGGGACTAGCGAACACCGGGGAGCTGTTTTTT,CASSLVGLANTGELFF
-,-,TRBJ2-7,TRBV5-1,TGCGCCAGCAGCTTGCCAGGTACCTACGAGCAGTACTTC,CASSLPGTYEQYF
-,-,TRBJ2-4,TRBV4-3,TGCGCCAGCAGCCAAGACTTAGACAGCTCAGCCAAAAACATTCAGTACTTC,CASSQDLDSSAKNIQYF
TRBD1,-,TRBJ2-7,TRBV10-3,TGTGCCATCAGTACCAGCTTGACAGGGCTATCCTACGAGCAGTACTTC,CAISTSLTGLSYEQYF
TRBD1,once,TRBJ1-4,TRBV6-5,TGTGCCATCCGGACAGGCGAGAATAAAAAACTGTTTTTT,CAIRTGENKKLFF
-,-,TRBJ1-2,TRBV14,TGTGCCAGCAGCCGAGGTTTGCAGTATGGCTACACCTTC,CASSRGLQYGYTF
-,few,TRBJ2-7,TRBV9,TGTGCCAGCAGCCCCTCAGGTGACGCTAACTACGAGCAGTACTTC,CASSPSGDANYEQYF
-,few,TRBJ2-6,TRBV6-5,TGTGCCAGCAAAGGGGTGACTGGGGCCAACGGCCTGACTTTC,CASKGVTGANGLTF
-,-,TRBJ2-7,TRBV30,TGTGCCTGGAGTGGAGGGACACCCTTCTCCTACGAGCAGTACTTC,CAWSGGTPFSYEQYF
-,-,TRBJ1-6,TRBV6-4,TGTGCCAGCAGTGAAAGGAGCAGCTCTAATTCACCCCTCCACTTT,CASSERSSSNSPLHF
TRBD2,few,TRBJ2-3,TRBV9,TGTGCCAGCAGGCGGGGGGCTCCCACAGATACGCAGTATTTT,CASRRGAPTDTQYF
-,-,TRBJ1-5,TRBV19,TGTGCCAGTAGTATTATTGGCACCAATCAGCCCCAGCATTTT,CASSIIGTNQPQHF
TRBD1,-,TRBJ1-4,TRBV18,TGTGCCAGCTCACCAACAGGGGCGCGGGATGAAAAACTGTTTTTT,CASSPTGARDEKLFF
TRBD1,-,TRBJ2-7,TRBV19,TGTGCCAGTAGTATGCCGGACAGGGTCACCTACGAGCAGTACTTC,CASSMPDRVTYEQYF
TRBD1,-,TRBJ1-1,TRBV5-1,TGCGCCAGCAGCACCAGACAGGGGGAAGGGACTGAAGCTTTCTTT,CASSTRQGEGTEAFF
-,-,TRBJ2-7,TRBV4-1,TGCGCCAGCAGCCAAGAACAGGGGGGGGTCCTCTACGAGCAGTACTTC,CASSQEQGGVLYEQYF
TRBD1,-,TRBJ2-5,TRBV9,TGTGCCAGCAGCGGCCGGGACAGGGCGGGGGAGACCCAGTACTTC,CASSGRDRAGETQYF
-,-,TRBJ1-1,TRBV15,TGTGCCACCAGCAGAGGGCCGGGGACAACTGAAGCTTTCTTT,CATSRGPGTTEAFF
-,-,TRBJ1-1,TRBV5-4,TGTGCCAGCAGCCAAGGACAGCGAATGAACACTGAAGCTTTCTTT,CASSQGQRMNTEAFF
TRBD1,-,TRBJ2-3,TRBV5-1,TGCGCCAGCAGCCCGTCCCCCGGGACAGTCACAGATACGCAGTATTTT,CASSPSPGTVTDTQYF
-,-,TRBJ2-7,TRBV28,TGTGCCAGCAGTTCGACAGCCTCCTACGAGCAGTACTTC,CASSSTASYEQYF
TRBD1,-,TRBJ2-7,TRBV7-8,TGTGCCAGCAGCGAGACAGGGGATTTCCACGAGCAGTACTTC,CASSETGDFHEQYF
-,once,TRBJ1-5,TRBV10-3,TGTGCCATCAGTGAGTCCCTTATGAAGAAACTCAATCAGCCCCAGCATTTT,CAISESLMKKLNQPQHF
TRBD1,few,TRBJ2-1,TRBV5-4,TGTGCCAGCAGCGAGGGGACAGCCTCCTACAATGAGCAGTTCTTC,CASSEGTASYNEQFF
TRBD1,-,TRBJ1-4,TRBV7-9,TGTTCCAGCAGCCTCACTCACCGACAGGGGAGAGAGGAAAAACTGTTTTTT,CSSSLTHRQGREEKLFF
TRBD1,-,TRBJ1-4,TRBV5-4,TGTGCCAGCAGCTTCGGACAGGAAGCAACTAATGAAAAACTGTTTTTT,CASSFGQEATNEKLFF
TRBD2,few,TRBJ2-7,TRBV5-4,TGTGCCAGCAGCGCCGGGACTAGCGGGAGCCGCGAGCAGTACTTC,CASSAGTSGSREQYF
TRBD1,-,TRBJ2-3,TRBV6-4,TGTGCCAGCAGCACCGGGACAGGGGGGAATACGCAGTATTTT,CASSTGTGGNTQYF
TRBD1,-,TRBJ1-2,TRBV9,TGTGCCAGCAGCGGCCTTACAGGGGGCTATGGCTACACCTTC,CASSGLTGGYGYTF
-,-,TRBJ2-6,TRBV7-9,TGTGCCAGCAGCGAGGAAGCTGGGGCCAACGTCCTGACTTTC,CASSEEAGANVLTF
-,-,TRBJ1-1,TRBV4-1,TGCGCCAGCAGCCAACCCTTAGGGGGGAACACTGAAGCTTTCTTT,CASSQPLGGNTEAFF
TRBD2,-,TRBJ2-7,TRBV19,TGTGCCAGTAGTATAGCGACGACTAGCGGGACCTACGAGCAGTACTTC,CASSIATTSGTYEQYF
-,-,TRBJ2-7,TRBV7-6,TGTGCCAGCAGCTTAGCAGTTGGCCAGGGGGGCTCCTACGAGCAGTACTTC,CASSLAVGQGGSYEQYF
-,-,TRBJ1-1,TRBV6-5,TGTGCCAGCAGTTACTCTGGACAGAGGAACACTGAAGCTTTCTTT,CASSYSGQRNTEAFF
TRBD2,-,TRBJ2-1,TRBV7-7,TGTGCCAGCAGCTTAGTAGCGGGAGAGGCCGCGTTCTTC,CASSLVAGEAAFF
-,-,TRBJ2-6,TRBV4-1,TGCGCCAGCAGTCCCTTGGGGGCCAACGGCCTGACTTTC,CASSPLGANGLTF
-,-,TRBJ2-1,TRBV19,TGTGCCAGTAGTATAATTGGCGGGGACAATGAGCAGTTCTTC,CASSIIGGDNEQFF
-,few,TRBJ2-1,TRBV6-5,TGTGCCAGCAGTCTACCACAGAAAGCCTACAATGAGCAGTTCTTC,CASSLPQKAYNEQFF
-,-,TRBJ1-2,TRBV10-3,TGTGCCATCATGTCACTCAACTATGGCTACACCTTC,CAIMSLNYGYTF
-,-,TRBJ2-3,TRBV10-1,TGCGCCAGCAGTGAATCTAGAGCCACAGATACGCAGTATTTT,CASSESRATDTQYF
-,-,TRBJ2-1,TRBV11-1,TGTGCCAGCAGCTTGGGCCGCTCGTTAGACAATGAGCAGTTCTTC,CASSLGRSLDNEQFF
-,-,TRBJ2-5,TRBV7-9,TGTGCCAGCAGCCACAATGGGGGGCAAGAGACCCAGTACTTC,CASSHNGGQETQYF
-,-,TRBJ1-5,TRBV19,TGTGCCAGTAGTGCCAAAATTGGGAGTAGCAATCAGCCCCAGCATTTT,CASSAKIGSSNQPQHF
-,-,TRBJ1-2,TRBV9,TGTGCCAGCAGCGTAGATGGGGCGGTATCATGGGGCTACACCTTC,CASSVDGAVSWGYTF
TRBD2,-,TRBJ2-3,TRBV7-9,TGTGCCAGCCCCGAGGAACCGGGACTAGCGGGAGTTTTTAGGGATACGCAGTATTTT,CASPEEPGLAGVFRDTQYF
-,few,TRBJ2-3,TRBV29-1,TGCAGCGTTGAATCCTTAGACCAGGAGGTGGCAGATACGCAGTATTTT,CSVESLDQEVADTQYF